This TCR beta chain was sequenced in a study of blood T cell repertoires in COVID-19. For the study at large: The cDNA or gDNA used as material had been derived from T cells, B-cell-depleted T cells, or PBMCs.

As handled by the study authors: How many nucleated cells were present was estimated from reference gene primer amplification. Profiled with immunoSEQ multiplex PCR; TCRdb holds only in-frame clones, not every one. That table furnishes V, J and clone size, whereas the DNA furnished D and trimming. The sample yields tens of thousands of clones, approximately 90% seen once. Per germline, CDR1 SGDLS and CDR2 YYNGEE. V lost 3 bases and J lost 8, with 8 bases in between. This CDR3 comprises 11 residues. The clonotype was recovered from a middle-aged man with acute or convalescent COVID-19. The chain links TRBV9 to TRBJ1-2; the D is unclear. The sample comprised peripheral blood. In DNA form, the CDR3 reads TGTGCCAGCAGCGGAAATGGCGGCTACACCTTC. This sequence encodes CASSGNGGYTF.